These 4 T cell receptor beta chains were sequenced from one sample in a study of quantifying T cell responses using KT2 cells. At the level of the study: TCR alpha and beta constant-region primers primed reverse transcription of RNA.

A single-stranded UMI oligo with SP2 sequence was ligated to cDNA 3' ends. First-round PCR used three to five cycles and beta primers RC1.1 and RC1.2 covering TRBC1 and TRBC2. TCRdb analysed the UMI-ligation and nested PCR reads with MiXCR anew, one entry per CDR3 protein. Of about 33,000 distinct CDR3 sequences listed, 9% to 12% were seen once; the top ten hold roughly 9%. Specimen: PBMCs spiked with cells of the T cell clone KT2. All receptors come from a human donor.

This chain joins TRBV2 and TRBJ2-1, with D perhaps matching TRBD1 (8 bases). The V and J ends lost 3 bases and 6 bases respectively, with 15 bases between them. From germline, CDR1 is SNHLY and CDR2 FYNNEI. This CDR3 contains 15 residues. The CDR3 here is CASSDETGEGNEQFF. The CDR3 nucleotides read TGTGCCAGCAGTGACGAGACAGGGGAGGGCAATGAGCAGTTCTTC.

This clonotype was seen at least ten times. The genes are TRBV24-1 and TRBJ2-5, with TRBD2 matching 11 bases. There are 15 residues in the CDR3. CDR1 is KGHDR, CDR2 SFDVKD, per germline. The ends lost 3 bases at V and 3 bases at J; junction bases unmatched: 2. The CDR3 nucleotides read TGTGCCACCAGTGATGCGACTAGCGGGAAAGAGACCCAGTACTTC. Translated, it gives CATSDATSGKETQYF.

The chain combines TRBV20-1 with TRBJ1-1, with 7 bases aligning to TRBD1. Germline V lookup: CDR1 DFQATT, CDR2 SNEGSKA (reference sequence). The V gene end was trimmed by 3 bases and the J gene end by 4 bases; junction bases not matched to a gene: 8. This CDR3 spans 14 amino acids. For the CDR3, the DNA is TGCAGTGCTAGTCACAGGGGAGGCGGCACTGAAGCTTTCTTT. Amino acids: CSASHRGGGTEAFF.

This rearrangement joins TRBV11-2 to TRBJ2-4; maybe TRBD2 (7 bases). V lost 1 base and J lost 0, with 13 bases in between. Germline CDR1 SGHAT, CDR2 FQNNGV. This CDR3 comprises 17 residues. The CDR3 DNA reads TGTGCCAGCAGCTTAGGGCGGGGGCATCTAGCCAAAAACATTCAGTACTTC. It codes for CASSLGRGHLAKNIQYF.